This note documents a single TCR beta chain sequence. The CDR3 length is 15 residues. Trimming shortened V by 0 bases and J by 3 bases, and 11 bases separated the two germline ends. CDR1 MGHRA and CDR2 YSYEKL come from the germline V gene. Per the original data handling: Amplification of reference gene primers was used by the study to estimate nucleated cell counts. TCRdb's table, derived via immunoSEQ multiplex PCR, lists solely in-frame clones and lacks some. V and J calls and clone size are given by that table; D and trimming were obtained from the DNA. The top ten hold roughly a sixth of the sample, which has 15,000 to 20,000 clones, approximately 90% seen once. This specimen comes from a study of blood T cell repertoires in COVID-19. Study at large: The origin of the acute and convalescent COVID-19 samples was the United States, Italy and Spain. Sources were T cells, B-cell-depleted T cells, or PBMCs; the material itself was cDNA or gDNA.

This sequence joins TRBV4-1 and TRBJ1-1; D is uncertain. This receptor was identified in a human donor with active COVID-19. The donor label of this sample is uncertain. Sequencing input: peripheral blood. CDR3 coding DNA: TGCGCCAGCAGCCAAGACCGCCAGTGGTACACTGAAGCTTTCTTT. It yields the protein CASSQDRQWYTEAFF.